This T cell receptor (beta chain) was sequenced in a study of blood T cell repertoires in COVID-19. As processed by the authors: Estimated nucleated cell counts came from reference gene primer amplification. Here immunoSEQ multiplex PCR was the method, and the copy in TCRdb shows in-frame clones only, minus some. From that table come the V and J calls and clone size; the DNA was used to work out D and trimming. The table lists 73,000 or so clones, around four fifths of them singletons. The CDR3 loop spans 12 amino acids. Trimming took off 8 bases at V and 8 bases at J, with 13 bases between the two ends. Germline CDR1 is MDHEN and CDR2 is SYDVKM.

The origin of this receptor is a man in his 60s with acute or convalescent COVID-19. The rearrangement links TRBV28 to TRBJ2-1; D is unresolved. The sample taken for sequencing was peripheral blood. The CDR3: CASGYYRDEQFF. CDR3 sequence (DNA): TGTGCCAGCGGATACTATCGGGATGAGCAGTTCTTC.